What follows are 22 T cell receptor beta chains derived from one specimen sequenced in a study of blood T cell repertoires in COVID-19. Assay: immunoSEQ multiplex PCR; the TCRdb copy retains only in-frame clones and omits some. Of more than 20,000 clones detected, approximately 80% appear once; the ten largest clones hold 22%. Source material: peripheral blood. These TCRs come from an elderly man with active or convalescent COVID-19.

This chain connects TRBV6-1 to TRBJ1-2, with 7 nucleotides matching TRBD1. This CDR3 is built from 14 residues. After removal of 5 bases from V and 7 bases from J, the junction contained 10 bases not matched to a gene. CDR1 and CDR2 from the germline V gene are MNHNS and SASEGT. The CDR3 spells CASSPGTDSFGYTF. The CDR3, as DNA: TGTGCCAGCAGTCCGGGGACAGATAGCTTTGGCTACACCTTC.

This clone came up once. CDR3 DNA sequence: TGTGCCGGGGGGTTAAGCGGGCAAGAGACCCAGTACTTC. Amino acid sequence: CAGGLSGQETQYF. The chain links TRBV6-5 to TRBJ2-5; D possibly corresponds to TRBD2 (6 bases). Germline V gene sequence: CDR1 MNHEY, CDR2 SVGAGI. The V and J ends lost 11 bases and 2 bases respectively, with 15 bases between them. There are 13 residues in the CDR3.

The rearrangement links TRBV19 to TRBJ1-3; 9 bases agree with TRBD1. The CDR3 is 16 amino acids. In germline, CDR1 is LNHDA, CDR2 SQIVND (reference sequence). Trimming removed 6 bases from V and 0 bases from J; junction bases left unmatched: 6. The CDR3 nucleotides are TGTGCCAGTAGACTCTCGGACAGGGGCTCTGGAAACACCATATATTTT. It yields the protein CASRLSDRGSGNTIYF.

This chain joins TRBV27 and TRBJ2-2; possibly TRBD1 for D (6 bases). V was cut by 6 bases and J by 7 bases, with 12 bases left in between. The CDR3 loop spans 13 amino acids. CDR1 is MNHEY and CDR2 is SMNVEV in the germline V gene (reference sequence). CDR3 loop: CASRGHLRGELFF. CDR3 DNA: TGTGCCAGCAGGGGACACCTACGCGGGGAGCTGTTTTTT.

J is TRBJ1-1 and V is TRBV11-2; D remains unclear. V was pared by 5 bases and J by 8 bases, with 12 bases between. The CDR3 has 12 amino acids. Germline CDR1 and CDR2: SGHAT and FQNNGV. The CDR3 reads CASSPPQREAFF. Written as DNA, the CDR3 is TGTGCCAGCAGCCCCCCCCAGAGGGAAGCTTTCTTT.

The V call is TRBV2, the J call TRBJ2-7, with 10 bases aligning to TRBD1. The CDR3 is made up of 15 amino acids. Trimming removed 7 bases from V and 1 base from J; junction bases left unmatched: 7. Germline V gene sequence: CDR1 SNHLY, CDR2 FYNNEI. The CDR3 loop reads CASTPGTGDSYEQYF. Here the CDR3 DNA reads TGTGCCAGCACCCCAGGGACAGGGGATTCCTACGAGCAGTACTTC.

The chain is built from TRBV29-1 and TRBJ1-1; the D gene is possibly TRBD1 (6 bases). CDR3 length: 12 residues. The germline V gene encodes CDR1 SQVTM and CDR2 ANQGSEA. Trimming pared 7 bases from V and 1 base from J, leaving 10 bases between. CDR3 coding DNA: TGCAGCGCGGGGGGCCAGAACACTGAAGCTTTCTTT. It codes for CSAGGQNTEAFF. The full variable domain, completed using reference TRBV29-1 and TRBJ1-1, is SAVISQKPSRDICQRGTSLTIQCQVDSQVTMMFWYRQQPGQSLTLIATANQGSEATYESGFVIDKFPISRPNLTFSTLTVSNMSPEDSSIYLCSAGGQNTEAFFGQGTRLTVV.

This clone was seen only a few times. This rearrangement joins TRBV13 to TRBJ2-1; D is ambiguous. Trimming took 5 bases from V and 7 from J, leaving 9 bases between them. Germline V gene data show CDR1 as PRHDT and CDR2 as FYEKMQ (reference sequence). The CDR3 has 12 amino acids. The CDR3 here is CASSLRWNEQFF. CDR3 DNA: TGTGCCAGCAGCCTCCGGTGGAATGAGCAGTTCTTC.

The chain carries TRBV4-2 and TRBJ2-4, with a possible D match to TRBD2 (5 bases). V was shortened by 2 bases and J by 5 bases, with 13 bases between the two germline ends. Germline-derived CDR1 and CDR2 are LGHNA and YNFKEQ. The CDR3 totals 15 residues. CDR3 region: CASSQPVAGQNIQYF. The CDR3 coding sequence is TGTGCCAGCAGCCAACCCGTCGCGGGTCAAAACATTCAGTACTTC.

The chain has TRBV5-1 and TRBJ2-2; 11 bases fit TRBD2. Germline assignment: CDR1 SGHRS and CDR2 YFSETQ. This CDR3 spans 16 amino acids. Germline trimming cut 4 bases from V and 2 bases from J; bases unmatched to any gene: 4. The CDR3 DNA follows: TGCGCCAGCAGCAGAGGGACTAGCGGAAACACCGGGGAGCTGTTTTTT. It specifies CASSRGTSGNTGELFF.

This sequence joins TRBV6-4 and TRBJ2-1; 8 nucleotides align to TRBD1. CDR1 is MRHNA and CDR2 is SNTAGT in the germline V gene. The CDR3 is 15 residues long. Trimming at V came to 6 bases and at J to 2 bases, leaving 6 bases not matched to a gene. CDR3 sequence reads: CASSLDRGTYNEQFF. The CDR3 bases are TGTGCCAGCAGCCTCGACAGGGGTACCTACAATGAGCAGTTCTTC.

In this sample, this clone turned up a few times. The rearrangement uses TRBV10-3 and TRBJ2-7; unclear D gene. V shed 2 bases and J shed 7 bases, with 3 bases lying between them. Germline-derived CDR1 and CDR2 are ENHRY and SYGVKD. CDR3 length equals 10 residues. CDR3 nucleotide sequence: TGTGCCATCAGTGAGCCGGAGCAGTACTTC. This codes for CAISEPEQYF.

V and J are TRBV7-6 and TRBJ1-4; D gene unclear. Germline values: CDR1 SGHVS, CDR2 FNYEAQ. This CDR3 spans 15 amino acids. V was shortened by 1 base and J by 3 bases, with 9 bases between the two germline ends. CDR3 nucleotide sequence: TGTGCCAGCAGCTTAGGTCCGGGGTCTAATGAAAAACTGTTTTTT. Translation: CASSLGPGSNEKLFF.

The genes are TRBV24-1 and TRBJ2-6, with D maybe TRBD1 (5 bases). CDR3 length: 17 residues. Germline V gene sequence: CDR1 KGHDR, CDR2 SFDVKD. Trimming took off 3 bases at V and 0 bases at J, with 11 bases between the two ends. The CDR3 DNA reads as TGTGCCACCAGTGATGACAGAGTAAGCTCTGGGGCCAACGTCCTGACTTTC. Translating it yields CATSDDRVSSGANVLTF.

This chain connects TRBV5-8 to TRBJ1-5, with D uncertain. This CDR3 is 14 amino acids long. Between the trimmed V and J ends, which lost 0 bases and 4 bases, there was a span of 8 bases. Germline V gene lookup returns CDR1 SGHTS and CDR2 YDEGEE. The DNA of the CDR3 is TGTGCCAGCAGCTTGGGGCCGTTTAATCAGCCCCAGCATTTT. Its protein product is CASSLGPFNQPQHF. Looking up the rest from reference TRBV5-8 and TRBJ1-5 gives the full variable domain: EAGVTQSPTHLIKTRGQQATLRCSPISGHTSVYWYQQALGLGLQFLLWYDEGEERNRGNFPPRFSGRQFPNYSSELNVNALELEDSALYLCASSLGPFNQPQHFGDGTRLSIL.

The chain recombines TRBV5-1 with TRBJ2-1, with 8 positions matching TRBD2. The CDR3 contains 16 residues. Germline CDR1 is SGHRS and CDR2 is YFSETQ. V lost 6 bases, J lost 0 bases, and 8 bases stayed unmatched. CDR3: CASTLGGTSSYNEQFF. CDR3 DNA: TGCGCCAGCACCTTAGGAGGGACTAGCTCCTACAATGAGCAGTTCTTC.

The chain is built from TRBV6-4 and TRBJ1-2; D might be TRBD1 (6 bases). Trimming pared 9 bases from V and 2 bases from J, leaving 10 bases between. Germline V gene lookup returns CDR1 MRHNA and CDR2 SNTAGT. The CDR3 has 12 residues. The CDR3 region has the DNA TGTGCCAGGGGGGCCCTCAACTATGGCTACACCTTC. Translating gives CARGALNYGYTF.

This clone was found once. The V and J genes are TRBV28 and TRBJ2-5, with a weak D call TRBD2 (5 bases). Germline CDR1 and CDR2: MDHEN and SYDVKM. The CDR3 has 14 amino acids. Trimming removed 4 bases at V and 5 bases at J, with 14 bases between. CDR3 region: CASSSQSRGETQYF. CDR3 sequence (DNA): TGTGCCAGCAGTTCTCAATCGCGCGGGGAGACCCAGTACTTC.

J is TRBJ1-4 and V is TRBV7-9, with D unclear. This CDR3 comprises 17 residues. Trimming pared 5 bases from V and 5 bases from J, leaving 21 bases between. Germline assignment: CDR1 SEHNR and CDR2 FQNEAQ (reference sequence). The CDR3 DNA reads as TGTGCCAGCAGCAGCCGGGCGGGGTTGGTACCCAATGAAAAACTGTTTTTT. Its protein is CASSSRAGLVPNEKLFF.

The rearrangement links TRBV7-3 to TRBJ1-2; a possible D gene is TRBD1 (6 bases). V lost 0 bases, J lost 0 bases, and 11 bases lay in between. Germline V gives CDR1 SGHTA, CDR2 FQGTGA. The length of the CDR3 is 16 residues. The CDR3 DNA reads as TGTGCCAGCAGCTTAACTGGGGACATAGCTAACTATGGCTACACCTTC. Translating it yields CASSLTGDIANYGYTF.

This clone showed up just a few times. Different DNA sequences within this sample yield the same CDR3. The J gene is TRBJ1-5, the V gene TRBV2; no clear D. V was shortened by 8 bases and J by 0 bases, with 8 bases between the two germline ends. Germline V gives CDR1 SNHLY, CDR2 FYNNEI. The CDR3 contains 13 residues. In nucleotides, the CDR3 is TGTGCCAGCCACCGGGATAGCAATCAGCCCCAGCATTTT. Translated, it gives CASHRDSNQPQHF.

The V call is TRBV10-2, the J call TRBJ2-5, with D perhaps TRBD1 (5 bases). CDR3 size: 15 residues. CDR1 WSHSY and CDR2 SAAADI come from the germline V gene. The V end was cut by 3 bases, the J end by 4 bases, with 15 bases between. CDR3 sequence (DNA): TGCGCCAGCAGTGACCGGTCCCGGCAGGGAGAGACCCAGTACTTC. Translated, it gives CASSDRSRQGETQYF.